The 2 T cell receptor beta chains listed next were all sequenced from one sample in a study of blood T cell repertoires in COVID-19. Sequencing was performed with immunoSEQ multiplex PCR; in TCRdb, only in-frame clones are kept and a portion is missing. Here the sample spans around 89,000 clones, approximately 90% being singletons. The specimen sequenced was peripheral blood. These receptors were obtained from a man aged 50-60 years with acute or convalescent COVID-19.

V and J are TRBV12-3 or TRBV12-4 and TRBJ2-5; TRBD2 might be the D (7 bases). CDR3 size: 13 residues. The V and J ends lost 7 bases and 5 bases respectively, with 14 bases between them. The DNA for the CDR3 is TGTGCCAGCACTAGGGGGGGTTCGGAGACCCAGTACTTC. It codes for CASTRGGSETQYF.

The rearrangement links TRBV19 to TRBJ2-7; 7 nucleotides align to TRBD2. V shed 3 bases, J shed 0 bases, and the junction held 5 bases outside the gene matches. The CDR3 runs 15 residues. Germline V gene sequence: CDR1 LNHDA, CDR2 SQIVND (reference sequence). The DNA for the CDR3 is TGTGCCAGTAGTATCAAAGCGGGGTTCTCCTACGAGCAGTACTTC. Translated, it gives CASSIKAGFSYEQYF.